The sequence of this T cell receptor (beta chain) was determined in a study of CD8+ T cells in alopecia areata. Overall study context: The drug, oral tofacitinib, was given to treated patients at 5 to 10 mg twice daily. Notes on the study in general: The study also sequences resident alphabeta T cells of normal skin in scalp samples. The study found higher clonality in lesional than normal scalp, especially in alopecia totalis/universalis.

RNA was extracted and reverse transcribed into cDNA as the sequencing template. Clones were sequenced by immunoSEQ multiplex PCR, and TCRdb holds only the in-frame ones, with some missing. The sample yields some 150,000 clones, about 50% seen once. CDR1 is MNHEY and CDR2 is SMNVEV in the germline V gene (reference sequence). This CDR3 has 15 residues. V lost 6 bases and J 3 bases, leaving 18 bases between the germline ends. Samples from alopecia areata patients were lesional scalp punch biopsies and peripheral blood. Comments on this clone: Its specificity is unknown.

The rearrangement joins TRBV27 to TRBJ2-7, with D perhaps matching TRBD1 (6 bases). The TCR originated in a human donor with alopecia areata. The starting material was CD8+ T cells sorted from blood, obtained at week 0. This chain's CDR3 is CASRPLSDRLYEQYF. CDR3 nucleotides: TGTGCCAGCAGGCCTCTTTCGGACAGACTCTACGAGCAGTACTTC.